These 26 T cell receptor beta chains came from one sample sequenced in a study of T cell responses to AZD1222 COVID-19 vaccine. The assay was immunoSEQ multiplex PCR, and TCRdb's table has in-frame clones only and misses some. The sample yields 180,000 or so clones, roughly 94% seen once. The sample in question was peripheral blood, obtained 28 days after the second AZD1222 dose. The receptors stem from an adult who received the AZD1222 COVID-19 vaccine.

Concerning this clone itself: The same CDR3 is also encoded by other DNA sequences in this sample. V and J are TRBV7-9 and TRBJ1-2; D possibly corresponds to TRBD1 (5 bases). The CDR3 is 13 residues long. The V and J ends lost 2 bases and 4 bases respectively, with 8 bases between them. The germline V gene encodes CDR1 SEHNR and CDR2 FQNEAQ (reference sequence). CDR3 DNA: TGTGCCAGCAGCTTACAGGGAATCTATGGCTACACCTTC. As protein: CASSLQGIYGYTF.

The CDR3 region has the DNA TGTGCCAGCAGCTTAGATACGGGCTTCACCTACGAGCAGTACTTC. Encoded protein: CASSLDTGFTYEQYF. The V call is TRBV11-2, the J call TRBJ2-7; D unresolved. Trimming pared 0 bases from V and 2 bases from J, leaving 11 bases between. The CDR3 covers 15 residues. Germline-derived CDR1 and CDR2 are SGHAT and FQNNGV.

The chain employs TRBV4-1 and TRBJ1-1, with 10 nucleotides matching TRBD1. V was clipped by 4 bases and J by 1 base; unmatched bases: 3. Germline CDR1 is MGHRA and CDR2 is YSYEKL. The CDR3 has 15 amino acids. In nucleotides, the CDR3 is TGCGCCAGCAGCCGCGGACAGGGGGGGAACACTGAAGCTTTCTTT. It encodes CASSRGQGGNTEAFF.

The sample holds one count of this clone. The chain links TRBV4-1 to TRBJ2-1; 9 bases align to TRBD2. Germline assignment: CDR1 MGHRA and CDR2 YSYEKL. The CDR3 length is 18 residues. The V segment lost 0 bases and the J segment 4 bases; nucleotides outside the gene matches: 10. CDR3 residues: CASSQDYGGGGSYNEQFF. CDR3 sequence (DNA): TGCGCCAGCAGCCAAGATTACGGCGGGGGGGGCTCATACAATGAGCAGTTCTTC.

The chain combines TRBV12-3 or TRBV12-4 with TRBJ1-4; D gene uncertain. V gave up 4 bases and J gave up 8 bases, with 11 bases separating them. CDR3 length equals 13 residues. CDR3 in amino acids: CASSSDGAEKLFF. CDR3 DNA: TGTGCCAGCAGTTCGGACGGTGCCGAAAAACTGTTTTTT.

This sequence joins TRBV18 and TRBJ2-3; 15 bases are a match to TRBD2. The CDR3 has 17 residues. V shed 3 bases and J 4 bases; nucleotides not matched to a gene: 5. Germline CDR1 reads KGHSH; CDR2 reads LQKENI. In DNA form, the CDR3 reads TGTGCCAGCTCACCGGGACTAGCGGGGGGCCGGGCAGATACGCAGTATTTT. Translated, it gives CASSPGLAGGRADTQYF.

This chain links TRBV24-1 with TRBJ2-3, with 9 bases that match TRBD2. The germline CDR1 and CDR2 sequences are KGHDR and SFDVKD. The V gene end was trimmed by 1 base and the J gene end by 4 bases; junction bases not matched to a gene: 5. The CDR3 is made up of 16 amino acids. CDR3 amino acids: CATSDFWREGADTQYF. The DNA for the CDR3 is TGTGCCACCAGTGATTTCTGGCGGGAGGGAGCAGATACGCAGTATTTT.

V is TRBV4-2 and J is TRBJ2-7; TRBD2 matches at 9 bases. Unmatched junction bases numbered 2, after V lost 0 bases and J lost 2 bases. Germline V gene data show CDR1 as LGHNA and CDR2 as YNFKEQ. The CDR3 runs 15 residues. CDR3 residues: CASSQDSGGTYEQYF. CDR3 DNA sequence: TGTGCCAGCAGCCAAGATAGCGGGGGTACCTACGAGCAGTACTTC.

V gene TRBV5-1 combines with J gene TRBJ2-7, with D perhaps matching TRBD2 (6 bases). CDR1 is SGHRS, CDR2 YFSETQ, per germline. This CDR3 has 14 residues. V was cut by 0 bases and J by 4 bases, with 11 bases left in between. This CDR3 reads CASSLGEEPYEQYF. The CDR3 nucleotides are TGCGCCAGCAGCTTGGGGGAGGAACCGTACGAGCAGTACTTC.

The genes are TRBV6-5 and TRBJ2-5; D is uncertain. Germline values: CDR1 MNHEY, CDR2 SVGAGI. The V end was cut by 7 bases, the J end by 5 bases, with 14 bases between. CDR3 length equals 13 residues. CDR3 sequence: CASMTGLGETQYF. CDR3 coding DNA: TGTGCCAGCATGACGGGCCTTGGGGAGACCCAGTACTTC.

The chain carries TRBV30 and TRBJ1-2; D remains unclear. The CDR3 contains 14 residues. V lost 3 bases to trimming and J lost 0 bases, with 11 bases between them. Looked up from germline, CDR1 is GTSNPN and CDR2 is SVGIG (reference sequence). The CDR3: CAWSPVGSNYGYTF. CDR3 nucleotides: TGTGCCTGGAGCCCTGTTGGTTCTAACTATGGCTACACCTTC.

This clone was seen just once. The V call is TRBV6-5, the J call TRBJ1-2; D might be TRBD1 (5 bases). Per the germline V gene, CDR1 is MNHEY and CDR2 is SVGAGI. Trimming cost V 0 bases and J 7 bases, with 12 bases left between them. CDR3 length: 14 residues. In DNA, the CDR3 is TGTGCCAGCAGTTACTCGGGGCGGAATACTGGCTACACCTTC. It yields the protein CASSYSGRNTGYTF.

The CDR3 sequence is CASSQNTGTANTEAFF. The CDR3 coding sequence is TGTGCCAGCAGCCAGAATACCGGGACGGCGAACACTGAAGCTTTCTTT. The chain carries TRBV4-2 and TRBJ1-1; D perhaps matches TRBD1 (5 bases). The ends were cut back, 3 bases at V and 1 base at J, with 15 bases in the middle. The V gene's germline CDR1 is LGHNA and CDR2 YNFKEQ. The CDR3 extends over 16 amino acids.

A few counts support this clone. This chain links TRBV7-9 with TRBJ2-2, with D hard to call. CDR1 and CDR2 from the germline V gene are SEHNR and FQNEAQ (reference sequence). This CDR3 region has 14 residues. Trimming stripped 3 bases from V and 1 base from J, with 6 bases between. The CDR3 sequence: CASSFQENTGELFF. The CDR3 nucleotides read TGTGCCAGCAGCTTCCAGGAGAACACCGGGGAGCTGTTTTTT.

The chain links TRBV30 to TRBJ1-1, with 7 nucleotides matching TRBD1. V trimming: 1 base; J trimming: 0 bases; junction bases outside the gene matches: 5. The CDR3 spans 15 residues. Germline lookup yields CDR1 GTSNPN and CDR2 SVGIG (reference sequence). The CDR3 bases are TGTGCCTGGAGTGGAGGGACAGAGATGAACACTGAAGCTTTCTTT. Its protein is CAWSGGTEMNTEAFF.

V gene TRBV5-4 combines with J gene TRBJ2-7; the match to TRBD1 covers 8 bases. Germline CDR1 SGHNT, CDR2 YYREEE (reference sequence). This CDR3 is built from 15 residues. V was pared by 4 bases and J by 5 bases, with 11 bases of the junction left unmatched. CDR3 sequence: CASSRTGSIWHEQYF. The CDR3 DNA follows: TGTGCCAGCAGCCGGACAGGGTCGATTTGGCACGAGCAGTACTTC.

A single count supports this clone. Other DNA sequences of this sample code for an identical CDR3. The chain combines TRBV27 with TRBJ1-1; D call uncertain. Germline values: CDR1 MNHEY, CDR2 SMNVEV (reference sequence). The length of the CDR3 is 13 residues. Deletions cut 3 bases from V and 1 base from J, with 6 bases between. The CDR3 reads CASSLAGNTEAFF. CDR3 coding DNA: TGTGCCAGCAGTTTGGCCGGGAACACTGAAGCTTTCTTT.

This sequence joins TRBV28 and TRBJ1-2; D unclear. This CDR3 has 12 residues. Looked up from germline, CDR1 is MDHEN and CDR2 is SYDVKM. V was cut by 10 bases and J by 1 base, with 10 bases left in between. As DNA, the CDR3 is TGTGCCACCGTAGAAATTAACTATGGCTACACCTTC. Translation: CATVEINYGYTF.

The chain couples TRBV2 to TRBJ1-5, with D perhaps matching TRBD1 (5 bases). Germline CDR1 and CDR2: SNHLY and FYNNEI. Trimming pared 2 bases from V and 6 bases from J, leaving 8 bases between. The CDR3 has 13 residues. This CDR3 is CASSEFRGQPQHF. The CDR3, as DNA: TGTGCCAGCAGTGAATTTAGGGGTCAGCCCCAGCATTTT. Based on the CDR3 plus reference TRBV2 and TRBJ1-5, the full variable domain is EPEVTQTPSHQVTQMGQEVILRCVPISNHLYFYWYRQILGQKVEFLVSFYNNEISEKSEIFDDQFSVERPDGSNFTLKIRSTKLEDSAMYFCASSEFRGQPQHFGDGTRLSIL.

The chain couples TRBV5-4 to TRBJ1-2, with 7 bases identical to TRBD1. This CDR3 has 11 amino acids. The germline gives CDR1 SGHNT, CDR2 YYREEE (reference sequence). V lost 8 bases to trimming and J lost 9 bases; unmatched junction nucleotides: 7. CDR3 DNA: TGTGCCAGTAGCAGGGGGAATAGCTACACCTTC. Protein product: CASSRGNSYTF.

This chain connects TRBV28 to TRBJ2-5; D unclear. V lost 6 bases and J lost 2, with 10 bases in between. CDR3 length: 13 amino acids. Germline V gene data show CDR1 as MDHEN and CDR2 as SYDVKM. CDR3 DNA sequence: TGTGCCAGCAGACTTGGGAATCAAGAGACCCAGTACTTC. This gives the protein CASRLGNQETQYF.

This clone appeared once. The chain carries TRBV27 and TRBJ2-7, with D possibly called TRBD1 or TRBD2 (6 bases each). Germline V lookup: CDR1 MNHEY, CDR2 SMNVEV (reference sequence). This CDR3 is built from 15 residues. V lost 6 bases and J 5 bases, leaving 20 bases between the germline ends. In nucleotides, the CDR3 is TGTGCCAGCAGCCCATTGAGGGGGGTCACCCACGAGCAGTACTTC. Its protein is CASSPLRGVTHEQYF.

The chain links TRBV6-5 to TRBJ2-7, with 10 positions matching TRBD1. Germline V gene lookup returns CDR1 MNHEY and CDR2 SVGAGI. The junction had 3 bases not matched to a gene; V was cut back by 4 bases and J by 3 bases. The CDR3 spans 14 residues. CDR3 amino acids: CASSWTGGDYEQYF. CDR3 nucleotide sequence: TGTGCCAGCAGTTGGACAGGGGGGGACTACGAGCAGTACTTC.

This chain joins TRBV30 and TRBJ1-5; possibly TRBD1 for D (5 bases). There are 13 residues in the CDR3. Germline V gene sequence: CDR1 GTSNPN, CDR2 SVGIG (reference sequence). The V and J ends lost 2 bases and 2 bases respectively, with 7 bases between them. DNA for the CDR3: TGTGCCTGGAGTATGGGGGGCAATCAGCCCCAGCATTTT. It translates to CAWSMGGNQPQHF.

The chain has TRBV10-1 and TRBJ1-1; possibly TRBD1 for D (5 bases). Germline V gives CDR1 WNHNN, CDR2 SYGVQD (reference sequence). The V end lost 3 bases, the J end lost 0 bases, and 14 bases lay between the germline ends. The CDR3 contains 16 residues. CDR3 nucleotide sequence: TGCGCCAGCAGTGATCCCCCGACAGTTTTGAACACTGAAGCTTTCTTT. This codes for CASSDPPTVLNTEAFF.

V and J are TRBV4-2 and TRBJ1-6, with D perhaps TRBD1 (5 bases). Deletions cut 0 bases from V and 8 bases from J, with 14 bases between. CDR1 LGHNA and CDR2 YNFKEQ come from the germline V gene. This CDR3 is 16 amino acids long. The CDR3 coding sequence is TGTGCCAGCAGCCAAGATGATAAAAGGGGAGATTCACCCCTCCACTTT. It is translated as CASSQDDKRGDSPLHF.